The 25 T cell receptor beta chains listed next were all sequenced from one sample in a study of post-analysis software for immune sequencing data. Findings of the study overall: Five or six TRBV segments, TRBV5-6, TRBV5-1 and TRBV20-1 among them, were found more frequent in patients than controls.

Antigens for these TCRs are unknown. The TCR beta cDNA libraries contained unique molecular identifiers. TCRdb redid the calling of the PCR reads with MiXCR, one entry per CDR3 protein. The table has about 800,000 distinct CDR3 sequences, 25% to 30% seen once. Specimen: blood. The receptors originated from a girl aged 10 to 17 with multiple sclerosis.

For this clonotype: It may be a read error: a sequence one base away is much more abundant. The rearrangement uses TRBV29-1 and TRBJ2-5; D gene uncertain. Germline V gives CDR1 SQVTM, CDR2 ANQGSEA. The germline V and J ends were trimmed by 5 bases and 1 base, with 5 bases remaining between them. The CDR3 is made up of 11 amino acids. In nucleotides, the CDR3 is TGCAGCGTTCGGCGCCAAGAGACCCAGTACTTC. It encodes CSVRRQETQYF.

CDR3 sequence reads: CASSQPTSFSGELFF. The CDR3 DNA reads TGCGCCAGCAGCCAACCCACTAGCTTTTCCGGGGAGCTGTTTTTT. This chain uses TRBV4-1 with TRBJ2-2, with D maybe TRBD2 (6 bases). This CDR3 contains 15 residues. Deletions cut 2 bases from V and 6 bases from J, with 13 bases between. Germline V gene data show CDR1 as MGHRA and CDR2 as YSYEKL.

The chain employs TRBV29-1 and TRBJ1-1; D not certain. The CDR3 has 14 residues. Germline loops: CDR1 SQVTM, CDR2 ANQGSEA. Between the trimmed V and J ends, which lost 3 bases and 0 bases, there was a span of 11 bases. The CDR3 DNA reads as TGCAGCGTTGATCGGCGGCCAATGAACACTGAAGCTTTCTTT. It is translated as CSVDRRPMNTEAFF.

DNA for the CDR3: TGTGCCAGCAGCTTAGGGGACCAAACGCGGCAACCGGCGCAGTATTTT. Its protein is CASSLGDQTRQPAQYF. This chain connects TRBV7-9 to TRBJ2-3; D is perhaps TRBD1 or TRBD2 (5 bases each). The V end lost 1 base, the J end lost 10 bases, and 21 bases lay between the germline ends. Germline CDR1 reads SEHNR; CDR2 reads FQNEAQ (reference sequence). The CDR3 runs 16 residues.

A note on this clonotype: A read error is possible here, since a much larger clone lies one base away. The rearrangement uses TRBV9 and TRBJ2-5, with 9 bases lining up with TRBD2. Germline CDR1 is SGDLS and CDR2 is YYNGEE. The CDR3 runs 15 residues. The CDR3 protein is CASNVDLAGSETQYF. In DNA form, the CDR3 reads TGTGCCAGCAACGTAGACCTAGCGGGAAGTGAGACCCAGTACTTC. Supplemented by reference TRBV9 and TRBJ2-5, the full variable domain reads DSGVTQTPKHLITATGQRVTLRCSPRSGDLSVYWYQQSLDQGLQFLIQYYNGEERAKGNILERFSAQQFPDLHSELNLSSLELGDSALYFCASNVDLAGSETQYFGPGTRLLVL.

This clonotype was recorded a few times. The CDR3 loop reads CASSLSSSGSRDSPLHF. The CDR3 DNA follows: TGTGCCAGCAGTTTATCGTCGTCCGGGAGTAGGGATTCACCCCTCCACTTT. V gene TRBV27 combines with J gene TRBJ1-6, with D hard to call. Germline-derived CDR1 and CDR2 are MNHEY and SMNVEV (reference sequence). V dropped 0 bases and J dropped 8 bases, with 17 bases sitting between them. This CDR3 spans 17 amino acids.

The V call is TRBV6-1, the J call TRBJ2-7; no clear D gene. The CDR3 length is 14 residues. V lost 4 bases and J 2 bases, leaving 12 bases between the germline ends. Germline V gene lookup returns CDR1 MNHNS and CDR2 SASEGT. CDR3 sequence (DNA): TGTGCCAGCAGTGCTATAGGAACAGCCTACGAGCAGTACTTC. Its protein is CASSAIGTAYEQYF.

There are a few counts of this clonotype. The gene calls are TRBV7-9 and TRBJ2-4, with TRBD2 matching over 14 bases. Trimming at V came to 3 bases and at J to 5 bases, leaving 9 bases not matched to a gene. The V gene's germline CDR1 is SEHNR and CDR2 FQNEAQ (reference sequence). This CDR3 contains 18 residues. The CDR3: CASSFPTSGRARENIQYF. In DNA, the CDR3 is TGTGCCAGCAGCTTTCCGACTAGCGGGAGGGCCCGTGAAAACATTCAGTACTTC.

This clonotype came up a few times. This chain uses TRBV7-2 with TRBJ2-3; possible D gene TRBD2, 6 bases. The CDR3 has 16 residues. The germline V and J ends were trimmed by 3 bases and 0 bases, with 13 bases remaining between them. Germline V gives CDR1 SGHTA, CDR2 FQGNSA. The CDR3: CASSFGGDPSTDTQYF. DNA of the CDR3: TGTGCCAGCAGCTTCGGCGGGGACCCTAGCACAGATACGCAGTATTTT.

The chain joins TRBV20-1 to TRBJ2-7; D remains ambiguous. The CDR3 runs to 16 residues. Trimming pared 0 bases from V and 0 bases from J, leaving 15 bases between. The germline CDR1 and CDR2 sequences are DFQATT and SNEGSKA (reference sequence). The CDR3 DNA sequence: TGCAGTGCTAGAGATTCGGCGGCCCCCCGCTCCTACGAGCAGTACTTC. Its translation is CSARDSAAPRSYEQYF.

The V gene is TRBV7-8, the J gene TRBJ2-2; D remains ambiguous. The CDR3 has 15 residues. The germline V gene has CDR1 SGHVS and CDR2 FQNEAQ. V was shortened by 0 bases and J by 4 bases, with 9 bases between the two germline ends. This chain's CDR3 is CASSLAVAATGELFF. CDR3 DNA: TGTGCCAGCAGCTTAGCTGTCGCCGCCACCGGGGAGCTGTTTTTT.

Only a few counts were recorded for this clonotype. The chain carries TRBV29-1 and TRBJ2-7; a possible D gene is TRBD2 (6 bases). CDR3 length: 11 residues. Germline assignment: CDR1 SQVTM and CDR2 ANQGSEA. The V end was cut by 5 bases, the J end by 4 bases, with 9 bases between. As DNA, the CDR3 is TGCAGCGTTCAGCGGGTTTACGAGCAGTACTTC. Protein product: CSVQRVYEQYF.

This chain links TRBV28 with TRBJ1-2, with D possibly being TRBD1 (5 bases). This CDR3 spans 13 amino acids. Germline values: CDR1 MDHEN, CDR2 SYDVKM. Deletions cut 5 bases from V and 8 bases from J, with 15 bases between. Here the CDR3 DNA reads TGTGCCAGCAGTCCACCCAGGGATCGAGGCTACACCTTC. It codes for CASSPPRDRGYTF.

In the case of this clonotype: A junction boundary mismatches the germline segment, possibly from a read error. The chain carries TRBV5-6 and TRBJ2-7; no clear D. The germline V gene has CDR1 SGHDT and CDR2 YYEEEE. This CDR3 is 14 amino acids long. The CDR3 bases are TGTGCCGGCAGCCGGATCCGCTTGGCTTACGAGCAGTACTTC. Translated, it gives CAGSRIRLAYEQYF.

This sequence joins TRBV4-1 and TRBJ1-4, with a tentative D call TRBD1 (5 bases). Trimming removed 8 bases from V and 3 bases from J, with 13 bases in between. Germline V gene data show CDR1 as MGHRA and CDR2 as YSYEKL. The CDR3 is 14 amino acids. The CDR3 sequence: CASALGVSNEKLFF. The CDR3 DNA sequence: TGCGCCAGCGCTTTGGGGGTGTCTAATGAAAAACTGTTTTTT.

This clonotype was found many times. This CDR3 reads CASSPGRGPYEQYF. CDR3 nucleotides: TGTGCCAGCAGCCCCGGCAGGGGGCCCTACGAGCAGTACTTC. The V gene is TRBV14, the J gene TRBJ2-7; 8 bases align to TRBD1. Germline V gene lookup returns CDR1 SGHDN and CDR2 FVKESK. V trimming: 4 bases; J trimming: 2 bases; junction bases outside the gene matches: 4. This CDR3 has 14 residues.

DNA for the CDR3: TGCAGCGTTGAGGGGACTAGCGCTAACGCCCCTCACAGTGAGCAGTTCTTC. Its protein is CSVEGTSANAPHSEQFF. The chain has TRBV29-1 and TRBJ2-1, with 10 bases matching TRBD2. Trimming removed 3 bases from V and 9 bases from J; junction bases left unmatched: 17. CDR3 size: 17 residues. Germline V lookup: CDR1 SQVTM, CDR2 ANQGSEA.

This clonotype was recorded at least ten times. The V call is TRBV5-1, the J call TRBJ2-1, with unresolved D. Deletions cut 0 bases from V and 3 bases from J, with 10 bases between. Germline V gives CDR1 SGHRS, CDR2 YFSETQ. CDR3 length equals 15 residues. The CDR3 protein is CASSLEGQIYNEQFF. CDR3 DNA: TGCGCCAGCAGCTTGGAAGGGCAGATCTACAATGAGCAGTTCTTC.

The chain has TRBV11-2 and TRBJ2-7; D ambiguous. The CDR3 loop spans 14 amino acids. CDR1 and CDR2 (germline): SGHAT, FQNNGV. V lost 0 bases to trimming and J lost 4 bases, with 10 bases between them. CDR3 amino acids: CASSLDSNRYEQYF. CDR3 nucleotides: TGTGCCAGCAGCTTAGATAGTAACCGATACGAGCAGTACTTC.

This clonotype occurred many times. The V and J genes are TRBV29-1 and TRBJ2-7; D not resolved. This CDR3 spans 11 amino acids. Trimming left V 4 bases short and J 0 bases short, with 4 bases between. Looked up from germline, CDR1 is SQVTM and CDR2 is ANQGSEA. CDR3 region: CSVGDSYEQYF. The CDR3 DNA is TGCAGCGTTGGGGACTCCTACGAGCAGTACTTC.

This clonotype was detected once. This sequence joins TRBV12-3 or TRBV12-4 and TRBJ2-7; 10 positions match TRBD1. V gave up 9 bases and J gave up 3 bases; unmatched junction bases: 8. This CDR3 spans 14 amino acids. The chain's CDR3 is CASDSGQGRYEQYF. The CDR3 DNA sequence: TGTGCCAGTGACTCGGGACAGGGGCGCTACGAGCAGTACTTC.

V and J are TRBV3-1 and TRBJ1-4; no definite D call. The CDR3 is 15 residues long. V lost 4 bases and J 0 bases, leaving 9 bases between the germline ends. Germline CDR1 is LGHDT and CDR2 is YNNKEL (reference sequence). CDR3 in amino acids: CASSRRRATNEKLFF. Here the CDR3 DNA reads TGTGCCAGCAGCCGCCGCAGAGCAACTAATGAAAAACTGTTTTTT.

This clonotype occurred a few times. This chain joins TRBV7-9 and TRBJ2-5; D perhaps matches TRBD2 (6 bases). The CDR3 covers 14 residues. Trimming shortened V by 4 bases and J by 5 bases, and 14 bases separated the two germline ends. CDR1 and CDR2 from the germline V gene are SEHNR and FQNEAQ (reference sequence). CDR3 protein: CASSSLRGRETQYF. The CDR3, as DNA: TGTGCCAGCAGCTCTCTGCGAGGGAGGGAGACCCAGTACTTC.

This clonotype was seen a handful of times. The rearrangement links TRBV28 to TRBJ2-7, with D perhaps matching TRBD2 (6 bases). Trimming shortened V by 8 bases and J by 0 bases, and 14 bases separated the two germline ends. Looked up from germline, CDR1 is MDHEN and CDR2 is SYDVKM. This CDR3 has 14 residues. CDR3 amino acids: CASLRAGSSYEQYF. DNA for the CDR3: TGTGCCAGCCTCCGAGCGGGCAGCTCCTACGAGCAGTACTTC. Filled out from reference TRBV28 and TRBJ2-7, the complete variable domain reads DVKVTQSSRYLVKRTGEKVFLECVQDMDHENMFWYRQDPGLGLRLIYFSYDVKMKEKGDIPEGYSVSREKKERFSLILESASTNQTSMYLCASLRAGSSYEQYFGPGTRLTVT.

This chain connects TRBV28 to TRBJ2-5, with 9 bases lining up with TRBD1. The CDR3 has 15 amino acids. Per germline, CDR1 MDHEN and CDR2 SYDVKM. V lost 5 bases, J lost 5 bases, and 9 bases stayed unmatched. CDR3 nucleotides: TGTGCCAGCAGTGGCCCGGACAGGGGATCGGAGACCCAGTACTTC. Its translation: CASSGPDRGSETQYF.